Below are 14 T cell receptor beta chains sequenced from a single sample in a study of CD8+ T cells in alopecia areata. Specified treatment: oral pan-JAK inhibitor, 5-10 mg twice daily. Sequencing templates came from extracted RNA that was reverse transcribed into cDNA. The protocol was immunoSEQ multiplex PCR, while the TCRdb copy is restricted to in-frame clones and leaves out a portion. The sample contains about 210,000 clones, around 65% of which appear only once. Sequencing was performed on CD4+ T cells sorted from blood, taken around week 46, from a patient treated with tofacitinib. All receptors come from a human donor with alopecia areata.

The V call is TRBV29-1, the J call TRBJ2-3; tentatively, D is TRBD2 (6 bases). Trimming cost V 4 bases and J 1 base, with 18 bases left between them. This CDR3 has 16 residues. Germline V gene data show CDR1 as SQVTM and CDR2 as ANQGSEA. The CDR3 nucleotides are TGCAGCGTTGGGGGGACTGTAACTAAACGCACAGATACGCAGTATTTT. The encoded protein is CSVGGTVTKRTDTQYF.

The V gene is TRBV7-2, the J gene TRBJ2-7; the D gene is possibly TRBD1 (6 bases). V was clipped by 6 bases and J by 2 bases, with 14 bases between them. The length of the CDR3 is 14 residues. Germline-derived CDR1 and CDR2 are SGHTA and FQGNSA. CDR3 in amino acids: CASRADRDTYEQYF. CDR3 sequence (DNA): TGTGCCAGCAGGGCGGACAGAGATACCTACGAGCAGTACTTC.

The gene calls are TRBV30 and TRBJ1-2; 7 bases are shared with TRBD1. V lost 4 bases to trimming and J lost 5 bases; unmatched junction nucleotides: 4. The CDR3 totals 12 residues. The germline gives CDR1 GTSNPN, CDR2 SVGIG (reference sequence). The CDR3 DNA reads TGTGCCTGGAACCAGGGGGGTTATGGCTACACCTTC. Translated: CAWNQGGYGYTF.

CDR3 coding DNA: TGTGCCAGCAGCTTTGGCTACAATGAGCAGTTCTTC. Translation gives CASSFGYNEQFF. This chain connects TRBV11-2 to TRBJ2-1; no clear D gene. The V end was cut by 3 bases, the J end by 3 bases, with 3 bases between. The CDR3 contains 12 residues. CDR1 and CDR2 (germline): SGHAT, FQNNGV.

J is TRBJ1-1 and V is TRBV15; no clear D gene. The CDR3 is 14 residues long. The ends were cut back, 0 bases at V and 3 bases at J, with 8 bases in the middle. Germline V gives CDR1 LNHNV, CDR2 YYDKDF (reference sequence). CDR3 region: CATSRDLRDTEAFF. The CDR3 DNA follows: TGTGCCACCAGCAGAGATTTGAGGGACACTGAAGCTTTCTTT.

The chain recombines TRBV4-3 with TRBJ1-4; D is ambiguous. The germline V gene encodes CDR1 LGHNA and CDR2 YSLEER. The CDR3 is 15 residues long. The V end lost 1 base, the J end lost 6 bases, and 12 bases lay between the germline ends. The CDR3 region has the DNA TGCGCCAGCAGCCAAGTAGATCAAGGAGATGAAAAACTGTTTTTT. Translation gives CASSQVDQGDEKLFF.

Written as DNA, the CDR3 is TGCAGCGGGTCTCAATGGGGGGGAGGAGAGACCCAGTACTTC. This sequence encodes CSGSQWGGGETQYF. The chain links TRBV29-1 to TRBJ2-5, with 7 bases that match TRBD2. The V gene's germline CDR1 is SQVTM and CDR2 ANQGSEA. This CDR3 has 14 residues. The junction had 12 bases not matched to a gene; V was cut back by 7 bases and J by 4 bases.

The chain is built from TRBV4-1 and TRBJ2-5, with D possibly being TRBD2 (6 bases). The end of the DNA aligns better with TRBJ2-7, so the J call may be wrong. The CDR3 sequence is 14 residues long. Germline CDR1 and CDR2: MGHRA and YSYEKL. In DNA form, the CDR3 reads TGCGCCAGCAGCCAAGTGGCGGGGTCCTACGAGCAGTACTTC. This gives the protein CASSQVAGSYEQYF.

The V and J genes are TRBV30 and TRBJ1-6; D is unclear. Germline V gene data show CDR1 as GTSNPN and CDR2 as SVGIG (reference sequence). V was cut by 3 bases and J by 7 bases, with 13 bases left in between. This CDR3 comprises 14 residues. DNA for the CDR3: TGTGCCTGGAGGTTCTCAGGAGAGAATTCACCCCTCCACTTT. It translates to CAWRFSGENSPLHF.

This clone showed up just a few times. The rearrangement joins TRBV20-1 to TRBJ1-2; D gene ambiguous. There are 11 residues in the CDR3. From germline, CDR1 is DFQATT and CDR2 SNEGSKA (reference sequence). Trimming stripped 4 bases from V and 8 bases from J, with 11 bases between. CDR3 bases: TGCAGTGCTATCGATTCAGACGGCTACACCTTC. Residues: CSAIDSDGYTF.

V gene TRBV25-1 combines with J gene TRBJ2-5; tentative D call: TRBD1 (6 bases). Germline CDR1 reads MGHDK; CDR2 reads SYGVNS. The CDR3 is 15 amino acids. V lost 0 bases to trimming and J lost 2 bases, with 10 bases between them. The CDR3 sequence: CASSEYKGEQETQYF. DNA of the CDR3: TGTGCCAGCAGTGAATATAAGGGGGAGCAAGAGACCCAGTACTTC. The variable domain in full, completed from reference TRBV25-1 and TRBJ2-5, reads EADIYQTPRYLVIGTGKKITLECSQTMGHDKMYWYQQDPGMELHLIHYSYGVNSTEKGDLSSESTVSRIRTEHFPLTLESARPSHTSQYLCASSEYKGEQETQYFGPGTRLLVL.

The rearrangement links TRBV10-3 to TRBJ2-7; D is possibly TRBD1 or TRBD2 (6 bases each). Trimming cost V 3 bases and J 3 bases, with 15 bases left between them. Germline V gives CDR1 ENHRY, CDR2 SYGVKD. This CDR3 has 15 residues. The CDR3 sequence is CAISDRGGGGYEQYF. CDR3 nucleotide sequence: TGTGCCATCAGTGACAGGGGAGGTGGCGGCTACGAGCAGTACTTC.

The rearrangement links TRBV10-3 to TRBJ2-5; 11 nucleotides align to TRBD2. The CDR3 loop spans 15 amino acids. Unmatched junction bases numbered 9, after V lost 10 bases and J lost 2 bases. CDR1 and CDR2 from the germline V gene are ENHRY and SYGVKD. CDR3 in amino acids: CATRKTSGEQETQYF. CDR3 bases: TGTGCCACCAGGAAGACTAGCGGGGAACAAGAGACCCAGTACTTC.

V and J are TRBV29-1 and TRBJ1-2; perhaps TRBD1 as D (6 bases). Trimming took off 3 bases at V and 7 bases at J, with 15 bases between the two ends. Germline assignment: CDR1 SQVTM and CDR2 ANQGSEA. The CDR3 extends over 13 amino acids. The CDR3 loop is CSVDPRTAGGYTF. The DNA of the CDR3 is TGCAGCGTTGACCCCCGGACAGCGGGTGGCTACACCTTC.